A selection of T cell receptor beta chains follows, all from one sample in a study of T cell responses to AZD1222 COVID-19 vaccine. Clones were read by immunoSEQ multiplex PCR, and TCRdb kept only the in-frame ones, dropping some. The sample includes 110,000 or so clones, around 88% seen only once; the top ten take 5.5% to 7.5%. The sample in question was peripheral blood, obtained 28 days after the second AZD1222 dose. The receptors were gathered from an adult who received the AZD1222 COVID-19 vaccine. CDR3s include the opening cysteine and the closing phenylalanine or tryptophan. A D gene is named only where the DNA matches it firmly. Clone size, where shown, is once, few, many, or a class for clones that have expanded.

j_call d_call clone_size v_call cdr3_nt cdr3_aa
TRBJ1-5 NA NA TRBV2 TGTGCCAGCAGTGTGGTAGCTAATCAGCCCCAGCATTTT CASSVVANQPQHF
TRBJ1-1 NA NA TRBV3-1/TRBV3-2 TGTGCCAGCAGCCAAGCAGTAACCCGGCTGACTGAAGCTTTCTTT CASSQAVTRLTEAFF
TRBJ2-7 NA few TRBV13 TGTGCCAGCAGCTTAGTAGTCGGCAACTCCTACGAGCAGTACTTC CASSLVVGNSYEQYF
TRBJ1-1 NA NA TRBV5-4 TGTGCCAGCAGCTCCGCGGGGGGGGATTCTGAAGCTTTCTTT CASSSAGGDSEAFF
TRBJ2-1 NA NA TRBV11-1 TGTGCCAGCAGCTTGTCACAGGGAATCTACAATGAGCAGTTCTTC CASSLSQGIYNEQFF
TRBJ2-2 TRBD1 NA TRBV9 TGTGCCAGCAGTGCAGGGGGCGATACCGGGGAGCTGTTTTTT CASSAGGDTGELFF
TRBJ1-6 NA once TRBV29-1 TGCAGCGCATCGACAGATTATAATTCACCCCTCCACTTT CSASTDYNSPLHF
TRBJ1-1 NA NA TRBV20-1 TGCAGTCCCCGTGACGGATATGAAGCTTTCTTT CSPRDGYEAFF
TRBJ1-1 NA NA TRBV12-3/TRBV12-4 TGTGCCAGCACTCCCAACTCCGGGGAAGCTTTCTTT CASTPNSGEAFF
TRBJ1-3 TRBD1 few TRBV6-1 TGTGCCAGCAGTGCCCTCACAGGGGGCGCGATTACAACCATATATTTT CASSALTGGAITTIYF
TRBJ2-5 NA NA TRBV15 TGTGCCACCAGCAGCAGACAGATACAAGAGACCCAGTACTTC CATSSRQIQETQYF
TRBJ1-4 NA NA TRBV7-2 TGTGCCAGCAGCTTAGGAGCGGGTGAAAAACTGTTTTTT CASSLGAGEKLFF
TRBJ1-1 NA NA TRBV5-4 TGTGCCAGCAGACATCGGGACCACCTGAACACTGAAGCTTTCTTT CASRHRDHLNTEAFF
TRBJ2-2 NA once TRBV5-1 TGCGCCAGCAGCTATACAGACACCGGGGAGCTGTTTTTT CASSYTDTGELFF
TRBJ1-1 TRBD1 NA TRBV3-1/TRBV3-2 TGTGCCAGCAGCCAGGGAACAGGGGCCAGAAGTGAAGCTTTCTTT CASSQGTGARSEAFF
TRBJ2-6 NA NA TRBV7-3 TGTGCCAGCAGCCACGCGACAGTTTCTGGGGCCAACGTCCTGACTTTC CASSHATVSGANVLTF
TRBJ1-2 TRBD1 NA TRBV29-1 TGCAGCGTTGAGACAGGGGGCGAGTATGGCTACACCTTC CSVETGGEYGYTF
TRBJ2-3 TRBD1 NA TRBV4-1 TGCGCCAGCAGCCAGAAAGGGACAGGGTCAGTTACAGATACGCAGTATTTT CASSQKGTGSVTDTQYF
TRBJ2-1 TRBD2 NA TRBV5-1 TGCGCCAGCAGCCCTAGCGGGAACTACAATGAGCAGTTCTTC CASSPSGNYNEQFF
TRBJ2-7 TRBD2 NA TRBV6-1 TGTGCCAGCAGTGAAGATATGGGTGCGGGGGACGAGCAGTACTTC CASSEDMGAGDEQYF
TRBJ2-2 NA NA TRBV19 TGTGCCAGTAGTATGCGGGGGCTGGCCGGGGAGCTGTTTTTT CASSMRGLAGELFF
TRBJ1-2 NA NA TRBV5-1 TGCGCCAGCAGCCCATCCCTGCCAGAGAACTATGGCTACACCTTC CASSPSLPENYGYTF
TRBJ2-1 TRBD1 NA TRBV18 TGTGCCAGCTCAAACCCGGGACAGGGTGGCCATGAGCAGTTCTTC CASSNPGQGGHEQFF
TRBJ2-7 NA once TRBV7-2 TGTGCCAGCAGCTCTTGGACAGCCTACGAGCAGTACTTC CASSSWTAYEQYF
TRBJ2-3 NA NA TRBV10-3 TGTGCCATCAGTGAGTCACCCCTTTTCACAGATACGCAGTATTTT CAISESPLFTDTQYF
TRBJ1-4 NA few TRBV7-9 TGTGCCAGCAGAAAAGGGATTAATGAAAAACTGTTTTTT CASRKGINEKLFF